These T cell receptor beta chains were read from a single sample in a study of blood T cell repertoires in COVID-19. Clones were read by immunoSEQ multiplex PCR, and TCRdb kept only the in-frame ones, dropping some. The table lists about 100,000 clones, around four fifths of them singletons. Sequencing was carried out using peripheral blood. The receptors were sampled from a man in his fifties with active or convalescent COVID-19. The CDR3 runs from the conserved cysteine through the conserved F or W. D genes are given only for firm matches. Some rows mark clone size as missing; the rest say once, few, many or name a class of expanded clone.

J | V | D | size | CDR3 | DNA
TRBJ2-3 | TRBV9 | - | - | CASSVLAWGPGSDTQYF | TGTGCCAGCAGCGTACTCGCCTGGGGGCCAGGTTCAGATACGCAGTATTTT
TRBJ2-4 | TRBV5-1 | TRBD2 | once | CASSLASGRNIQYF | TGCGCCAGCAGCTTGGCTAGCGGGAGAAACATTCAGTACTTC
TRBJ1-4 | TRBV29-1 | TRBD1 | - | CSVGTGEEKLFF | TGCAGCGTAGGGACAGGGGAAGAAAAACTGTTTTTT
TRBJ1-4 | TRBV27 | TRBD1 | - | CASSPGTGEGTNEKLFF | TGTGCCAGCAGTCCCGGGACAGGGGAGGGAACTAATGAAAAACTGTTTTTT
TRBJ2-1 | TRBV5-1 | TRBD2 | - | CASSYSSGSYNEQFF | TGCGCCAGCAGTTATTCTAGCGGGAGCTACAATGAGCAGTTCTTC
TRBJ2-3 | TRBV5-1 | - | - | CASSSVLSDTQYF | TGCGCCAGCAGCTCGGTACTATCAGATACGCAGTATTTT
TRBJ2-2 | TRBV5-8 | TRBD2 | - | CASSSPGLAGTGELFF | TGTGCCAGCAGCTCACCGGGACTAGCGGGAACCGGGGAGCTGTTTTTT
TRBJ2-2 | TRBV29-1 | TRBD1 | - | CSATTGQGVGGELFF | TGCAGCGCAACCACGGGACAGGGGGTAGGCGGGGAGCTGTTTTTT
TRBJ2-5 | TRBV7-8 | TRBD1 | - | CASSSDRGRGETQYF | TGTGCCAGCAGCTCGGACAGGGGGCGCGGGGAGACCCAGTACTTC
TRBJ2-7 | TRBV19 | - | - | CASSNQGNVYEQYF | TGTGCCAGTAGTAATCAGGGTAACGTCTACGAGCAGTACTTC
TRBJ2-1 | TRBV24-1 | TRBD1 | few | CATSDLPGQEYNEQFF | TGTGCCACCAGTGATTTGCCGGGACAGGAGTACAATGAGCAGTTCTTC
TRBJ1-5 | TRBV19 | - | - | CASSTPSGSCNQPQHF | TGTGCCAGTAGTACCCCTTCAGGGTCGTGCAATCAGCCCCAGCATTTT
TRBJ1-2 | TRBV4-2 | TRBD1 | - | CASSPPGQSVYGYTF | TGTGCCAGCAGCCCTCCGGGACAGAGCGTCTATGGCTACACCTTC
TRBJ2-2 | TRBV4-1 | - | - | CASSQDGGRRTGELFF | TGCGCCAGCAGCCAAGACGGGGGGCGTCGCACCGGGGAGCTGTTTTTT
TRBJ1-1 | TRBV2 | - | - | CASSRSGKHTEAFF | TGTGCCAGCAGTCGTTCAGGGAAACACACTGAAGCTTTCTTT
TRBJ1-3 | TRBV5-5 | TRBD1 | - | CASSGTGSSSGNTIYF | TGTGCCAGCAGCGGGACAGGGTCAAGCTCTGGAAACACCATATATTTT
TRBJ2-5 | TRBV5-1 | - | - | CASSLAGPVFQETQYF | TGCGCCAGCAGCTTGGCAGGGCCGGTTTTTCAAGAGACCCAGTACTTC
TRBJ1-5 | TRBV15 | - | - | CATSRSLGGSNQPQHF | TGTGCCACCAGCAGATCTCTGGGGGGTAGCAATCAGCCCCAGCATTTT
TRBJ1-4 | TRBV2 | - | - | CATRTSTNEKLFF | TGTGCCACCCGGACATCAACTAATGAAAAACTGTTTTTT
TRBJ1-3 | TRBV19 | - | - | CASSIHSGFLSGNTIYF | TGTGCCAGTAGTATTCATTCAGGGTTTCTCTCTGGAAACACCATATATTTT
TRBJ1-1 | TRBV21-1 | - | - | CATHNRTDMNTEAFF | TGTGCCACCCACAATCGAACAGACATGAACACTGAAGCTTTCTTT
TRBJ1-1 | TRBV5-6 | TRBD1 | - | CASSKDRVSEAFF | TGTGCCAGCAGCAAGGACAGGGTCTCGGAAGCTTTCTTT
TRBJ1-5 | TRBV7-9 | - | - | CASSLGGSGQPQHF | TGTGCCAGCAGCTTGGGCGGGTCGGGTCAGCCCCAGCATTTT
TRBJ2-5 | TRBV5-6 | TRBD2 | - | CASSLSGGPEFETQYF | TGTGCCAGCAGCTTGTCGGGAGGGCCGGAGTTTGAGACCCAGTACTTC
TRBJ2-5 | TRBV19 | - | - | CASSFGTSGTQYF | TGTGCCAGTAGTTTCGGAACCTCGGGGACCCAGTACTTC
TRBJ2-7 | TRBV9 | - | - | CASSVADRYEQYF | TGTGCCAGCAGCGTAGCTGACAGGTACGAGCAGTACTTC
TRBJ2-1 | TRBV15 | - | - | CATSRDRTGSYNEQFF | TGTGCCACCAGCAGAGATCGAACAGGCTCCTACAATGAGCAGTTCTTC
TRBJ2-5 | TRBV2 | TRBD1 | - | CASSITGEETQYF | TGTGCCAGCAGTATCACAGGGGAAGAGACCCAGTACTTC
TRBJ2-1 | TRBV9 | - | few | CASSVEVEIGRYNEQFF | TGTGCCAGCAGCGTAGAGGTAGAGATAGGCAGGTACAATGAGCAGTTCTTC
TRBJ2-3 | TRBV11-2 | TRBD2 | - | CASSSLLAKYF | TGTGCCAGCAGCTCATTACTAGCGAAGTATTTT
TRBJ2-7 | TRBV9 | TRBD1 | - | CASSVSPTPGTAGYEQYF | TGTGCCAGCAGCGTATCCCCGACCCCCGGGACAGCAGGCTACGAGCAGTACTTC
TRBJ2-3 | TRBV2 | - | - | CASSVQGWGTDTQYF | TGTGCCAGCAGTGTCCAGGGTTGGGGCACAGATACGCAGTATTTT
TRBJ2-7 | TRBV27 | - | - | CASSFDRYEQYF | TGTGCCAGCAGTTTCGACAGGTACGAGCAGTACTTC
TRBJ1-2 | TRBV19 | TRBD1 | - | CASSPSTGGGYTF | TGTGCCAGTAGTCCTTCAACAGGGGGTGGCTACACCTTC
TRBJ2-7 | TRBV19 | - | - | CASSYGGDSYEQYF | TGTGCCAGTAGTTACGGTGGAGACTCCTACGAGCAGTACTTC
TRBJ1-2 | TRBV6-5 | - | once | CASSYSISSNYGYTF | TGTGCCAGCAGTTACTCGATCAGTTCGAACTATGGCTACACCTTC
TRBJ1-4 | TRBV29-1 | - | - | CSAVSANEKLFF | TGCAGCGCGGTATCGGCTAATGAAAAACTGTTTTTT
TRBJ2-7 | TRBV18 | - | - | CASSPRGSYEQYF | TGTGCCAGCTCCCCAAGGGGCTCCTACGAGCAGTACTTC
TRBJ2-7 | TRBV12-3/TRBV12-4 | - | - | CASGADPYEQYF | TGTGCCAGCGGGGCAGATCCGTACGAGCAGTACTTC
TRBJ2-2 | TRBV10-3 | TRBD2 | once | CAMGLAETGELFF | TGTGCCATGGGACTAGCGGAAACCGGGGAGCTGTTTTTT
TRBJ1-1 | TRBV2 | - | few | CASSVFGQGNTEAFF | TGTGCCAGCAGTGTCTTTGGGCAGGGGAACACTGAAGCTTTCTTT
TRBJ2-1 | TRBV7-8 | TRBD2 | - | CASSLTSGSLSVGEQFF | TGTGCCAGCAGCTTGACTAGCGGGAGTCTGTCTGTCGGTGAGCAGTTCTTC
TRBJ1-2 | TRBV21-1 | - | - | CASSKEWGTGVSYGYTF | TGTGCCAGCAGCAAAGAATGGGGGACAGGGGTAAGCTATGGCTACACCTTC
TRBJ2-6 | TRBV4-1 | - | - | CASSQESWIEGFAGSGANVLTF | TGCGCCAGCAGCCAAGAAAGTTGGATTGAGGGTTTTGCCGGTTCTGGGGCCAACGTCCTGACTTTC
TRBJ1-3 | TRBV6-4 | - | few | CASSDLGVSGNTIYF | TGTGCCAGCAGTGATTTGGGCGTATCTGGAAACACCATATATTTT
TRBJ2-7 | TRBV6-1 | TRBD2 | - | CASSEAGTSSTYEQYF | TGTGCCAGCAGTGAAGCCGGGACTAGCAGTACCTACGAGCAGTACTTC
TRBJ2-1 | TRBV29-1 | TRBD2 | once | CSAQWGLAGSSSSYNEQFF | TGCAGCGCACAATGGGGACTAGCGGGGTCCTCCAGCTCCTACAATGAGCAGTTCTTC
TRBJ1-2 | TRBV10-3 | TRBD1 | - | CAISNPGQDIRGYTF | TGTGCCATCAGTAACCCGGGACAGGATATTAGGGGCTACACCTTC
TRBJ2-2 | TRBV5-4 | - | - | CASSLAGERTGEMFF | TGTGCCAGCAGCTTGGCTGGGGAACGGACCGGGGAAATGTTTTTT